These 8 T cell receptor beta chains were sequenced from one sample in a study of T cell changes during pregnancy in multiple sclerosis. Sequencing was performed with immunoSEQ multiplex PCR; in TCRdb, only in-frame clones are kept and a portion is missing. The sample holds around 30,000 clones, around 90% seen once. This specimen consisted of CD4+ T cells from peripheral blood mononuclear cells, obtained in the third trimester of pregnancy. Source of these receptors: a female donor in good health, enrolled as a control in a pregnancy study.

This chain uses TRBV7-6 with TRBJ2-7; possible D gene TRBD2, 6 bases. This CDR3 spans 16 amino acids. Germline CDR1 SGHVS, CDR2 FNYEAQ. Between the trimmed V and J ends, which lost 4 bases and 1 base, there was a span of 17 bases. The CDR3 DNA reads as TGTGCCAGCAGCTCAACAACCGCGGGGCTTTCCTACGAGCAGTACTTC. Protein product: CASSSTTAGLSYEQYF.

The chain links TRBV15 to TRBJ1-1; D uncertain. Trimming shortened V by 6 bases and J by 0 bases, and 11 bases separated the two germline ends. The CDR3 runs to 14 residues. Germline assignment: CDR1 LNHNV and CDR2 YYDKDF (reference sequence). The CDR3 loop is CATRYTGMNTEAFF. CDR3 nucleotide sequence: TGTGCCACCAGATATACGGGTATGAACACTGAAGCTTTCTTT.

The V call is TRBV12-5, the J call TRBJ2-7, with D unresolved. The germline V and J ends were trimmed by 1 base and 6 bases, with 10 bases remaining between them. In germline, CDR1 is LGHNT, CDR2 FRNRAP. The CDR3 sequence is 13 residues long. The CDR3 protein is CASGLAGFGEQYF. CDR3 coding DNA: TGTGCTAGTGGTTTGGCCGGGTTCGGCGAGCAGTACTTC. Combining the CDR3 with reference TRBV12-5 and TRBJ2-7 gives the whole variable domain DARVTQTPRHKVTEMGQEVTMRCQPILGHNTVFWYRQTMMQGLELLAYFRNRAPLDDSGMPKDRFSAEMPDATLATLKIQPSEPRDSAVYFCASGLAGFGEQYFGPGTRLTVT.

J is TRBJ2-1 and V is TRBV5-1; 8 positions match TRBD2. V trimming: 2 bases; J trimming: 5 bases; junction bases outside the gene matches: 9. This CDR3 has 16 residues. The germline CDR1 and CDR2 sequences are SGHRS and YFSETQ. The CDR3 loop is CASSFGGGLQDNEQFF. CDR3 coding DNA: TGCGCCAGCAGCTTCGGGGGGGGGTTACAGGACAATGAGCAGTTCTTC.

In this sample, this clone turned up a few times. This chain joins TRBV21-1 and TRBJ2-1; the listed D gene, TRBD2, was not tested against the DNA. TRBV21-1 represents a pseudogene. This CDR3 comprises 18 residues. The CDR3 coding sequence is TGTGCCAGCACCTTACCTGGCGGCGGGGCGAGCTCCTACAATGAGCAGTTCTTC. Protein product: CASTLPGGGASSYNEQFF.

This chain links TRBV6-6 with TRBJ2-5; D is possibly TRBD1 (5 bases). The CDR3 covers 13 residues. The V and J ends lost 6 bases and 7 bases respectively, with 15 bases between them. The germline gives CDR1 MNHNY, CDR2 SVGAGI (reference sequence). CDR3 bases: TGTGCCAGCAGCCCAAACCCTAGGGGGACCCAGTACTTC. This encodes CASSPNPRGTQYF.

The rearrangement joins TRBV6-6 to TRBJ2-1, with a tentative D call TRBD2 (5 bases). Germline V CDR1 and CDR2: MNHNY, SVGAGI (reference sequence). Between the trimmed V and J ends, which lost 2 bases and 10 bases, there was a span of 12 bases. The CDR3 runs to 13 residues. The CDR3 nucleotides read TGTGCCAGCAGTTACGGTGCGGCGGGCGAGCAGTTCTTC. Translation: CASSYGAAGEQFF.

The CDR3, as DNA: TGCGCCAGCAGCCAGATTACCGGGACAGGGGGCACTGAAGCTTTCTTT. Translating it yields CASSQITGTGGTEAFF. The V call is TRBV4-3, the J call TRBJ1-1; TRBD1 agrees at 11 bases. The CDR3 runs 16 residues. Trimming at V came to 3 bases and at J to 4 bases, leaving 7 bases not matched to a gene. Germline CDR1 reads LGHNA; CDR2 reads YSLEER.